This is a list of T cell receptor beta chains from one sample in a study of early T cells in non-severe SARS-CoV-2 infection. TCRdb reanalysed the 5' RACE reads using MiXCR and keeps one entry per CDR3 protein. The table has around 60,000 distinct CDR3 sequences, roughly 18% seen once. Sequences were derived from whole blood, sampled at baseline. These receptor sequences come from an adult who was a healthcare worker with PCR-confirmed SARS-CoV-2 infection or an uninfected control (not recorded which). CDR3s include the opening cysteine and the closing phenylalanine or tryptophan. The D gene is left open where the match is weak. Only part of the rows carry a size: once, few, many, or a class if the clone is expanded.

j_call | clone_size | d_call | v_call | cdr3_aa | cdr3_nt
TRBJ2-3 | . | . | TRBV19 | CASSKPDRTDTQYF | TGTGCCAGTAGTAAGCCGGACCGCACAGATACGCAGTATTTT
TRBJ1-4 | few | . | TRBV6-5 | CASSFGVGAVEKLFF | TGTGCCAGCAGTTTTGGGGTGGGGGCCGTTGAAAAACTGTTTTTT
TRBJ2-2 | . | . | TRBV7-2 | CAGGTRTNTGELFF | TGTGCCGGGGGAACTAGGACGAACACCGGGGAGCTGTTTTTT
TRBJ2-7 | . | TRBD2 | TRBV3-1 | CASSQDLTSGPYEQYF | TGTGCCAGCAGCCAAGATTTGACTAGCGGTCCCTACGAGCAGTACTTC
TRBJ2-7 | few | . | TRBV6-2/TRBV6-3 | CASSYSSRGGTYEQYF | TGTGCCAGCAGTTACTCGAGTAGGGGTGGTACCTACGAGCAGTACTTC
TRBJ2-3 | medium-sized | . | TRBV30 | CAWTPFSTDTQYF | TGTGCCTGGACCCCCTTTAGCACAGATACGCAGTATTTT
TRBJ2-7 | few | . | TRBV12-3/TRBV12-4 | CASSLEGGYEQYF | TGTGCCAGCAGTTTGGAGGGAGGATACGAGCAGTACTTC
TRBJ2-7 | . | . | TRBV5-1 | CASSLGDNNYEQYF | TGCGCCAGCAGCTTGGGGGACAATAACTACGAGCAGTACTTC
TRBJ1-4 | . | . | TRBV20-1 | CSAKPDGPDWEKLFF | TGCAGTGCAAAGCCGGACGGACCAGATTGGGAAAAACTGTTTTTT
TRBJ2-7 | few | . | TRBV9 | CASSVALGHSYEQYF | TGTGCCAGCAGCGTAGCACTGGGCCACTCCTACGAGCAGTACTTC
TRBJ1-1 | . | . | TRBV10-2 | CASSLEGLPRTNTEAFF | TGCGCCAGCAGTCTAGAGGGTTTACCAAGGACGAACACTGAAGCTTTCTTT
TRBJ2-7 | few | . | TRBV29-1 | CSVVFGNPYEQYF | TGCAGCGTTGTTTTCGGTAATCCCTACGAGCAGTACTTC
TRBJ1-1 | . | . | TRBV11-2 | CASSLDQYGRANTEAFF | TGTGCCAGCAGCTTAGACCAGTACGGCAGAGCGAACACTGAAGCTTTCTTT
TRBJ1-1 | few | . | TRBV10-2 | CASRAGDEAFF | TGTGCCAGCAGGGCGGGAGACGAAGCTTTCTTT
TRBJ1-2 | few | TRBD1 | TRBV28 | CASSQLTGQGAVVYTF | TGTGCCAGCAGCCAACTGACCGGACAGGGGGCTGTCGTCTACACCTTC
TRBJ1-2 | few | TRBD1 | TRBV4-2 | CASSQAQGQNYGYTF | TGTGCCAGCAGCCAGGCGCAGGGACAGAACTATGGCTACACCTTC
TRBJ1-2 | . | . | TRBV20-1 | CSASWEPYGYTF | TGCAGTGCTAGTTGGGAGCCCTATGGCTACACCTTC
TRBJ2-3 | . | . | TRBV3-2 | CASSPLRRSTDTQYF | TGTGCCAGCAGCCCCTTAAGGAGATCCACAGATACGCAGTATTTT
TRBJ1-1 | . | . | TRBV7-9 | CASISDGYEAFF | TGTGCCAGCATCTCGGACGGATACGAAGCTTTCTTT
TRBJ1-1 | many | . | TRBV4-3 | CASSLRGAENTEAFF | TGCGCCAGCAGCCTCAGAGGGGCAGAGAACACTGAAGCTTTCTTT
TRBJ2-3 | . | TRBD2 | TRBV13 | CASSLGRGGHTQYF | TGTGCCAGCAGCTTAGGCCGGGGGGGCCATACGCAGTATTTT
TRBJ2-2 | . | . | TRBV18 | CASSPDTGELFF | TGTGCCAGCTCACCGGACACCGGGGAGCTGTTTTTT
TRBJ2-7 | . | . | TRBV27 | CASSPTGTGANEQYF | TGTGCCAGCAGTCCGACCGGGACGGGCGCTAACGAGCAGTACTTC
TRBJ2-2 | . | TRBD2 | TRBV20-1 | CSAIRGLAGDGTGELFF | TGCAGTGCTATAAGGGGGCTAGCGGGAGACGGCACCGGGGAGCTGTTTTTT
TRBJ2-5 | many | . | TRBV7-6 | CASSLGTARETQYF | TGTGCCAGCAGCTTAGGCACGGCGAGGGAGACCCAGTACTTC
TRBJ1-4 | few | . | TRBV7-2 | CASSLAPTNEKLFF | TGTGCCAGCAGCTTAGCCCCAACTAATGAAAAACTGTTTTTT
TRBJ2-7 | . | . | TRBV11-2 | CASSFSRSWDEQYF | TGTGCCAGCAGCTTTTCCCGCTCTTGGGACGAGCAGTACTTC
TRBJ2-2 | . | TRBD2 | TRBV11-2 | CASSYTSGNTGELFF | TGTGCCAGCAGCTACACTAGCGGGAACACCGGGGAGCTGTTTTTT
TRBJ2-7 | . | TRBD1 | TRBV27 | CASRTGTALYEQYF | TGTGCCAGCAGAACCGGGACAGCGTTATACGAGCAGTACTTC
TRBJ2-1 | . | TRBD2 | TRBV29-1 | CSGGTSGFSYNEQFF | TGCAGCGGGGGGACTAGCGGGTTTTCCTACAATGAGCAGTTCTTC
TRBJ1-1 | few | . | TRBV25-1 | CASSPGTEAFF | TGTGCCAGCAGTCCTGGGACTGAAGCTTTCTTT
TRBJ2-3 | many | TRBD2 | TRBV7-7 | CASSPGLATTDTQYF | TGTGCCAGCTCCCCGGGACTAGCGACGACAGATACGCAGTATTTT
TRBJ2-1 | few | . | TRBV20-1 | CSGGPSYNEQFF | TGCAGCGGGGGACCCTCCTACAATGAGCAGTTCTTC
TRBJ1-2 | few | . | TRBV18 | CASSPAGLNYGYTF | TGTGCCAGCTCACCTGCGGGACTTAACTATGGCTACACCTTC
TRBJ1-1 | few | . | TRBV5-4 | CASSLGGGDTEAFF | TGTGCCAGCAGCTTAGGAGGGGGTGACACTGAAGCTTTCTTT
TRBJ2-1 | few | . | TRBV10-3 | CAIREQGFAYNEQFF | TGTGCCATCAGGGAACAGGGATTTGCCTACAATGAGCAGTTCTTC
TRBJ2-1 | few | . | TRBV6-4 | CASSEGAHNEQFF | TGTGCCAGCAGTGAGGGGGCGCACAATGAGCAGTTCTTC
TRBJ2-7 | . | TRBD1 | TRBV20-1 | CSATPGQGVEQYF | TGCAGTGCTACTCCGGGACAGGGTGTCGAGCAGTACTTC
TRBJ2-2 | few | TRBD1 | TRBV7-2 | CASRPGGTGELFF | TGTGCCAGCAGGCCAGGGGGAACCGGGGAGCTGTTTTTT